This T cell receptor (beta chain) was captured by sequencing in a study of blood T cell repertoires in COVID-19. For the study at large: Samples came from the United States, Italy and Spain, spanning acute and convalescent COVID-19. T cells, B-cell-depleted T cells, or PBMCs provided the cDNA or gDNA that served as material.

Trimming removed 5 bases at V and 3 bases at J, with 13 bases between. The CDR3 extends over 14 amino acids. Per the germline V gene, CDR1 is SGHTA and CDR2 is FQGNSA. The table came from immunoSEQ multiplex PCR; TCRdb's copy has only in-frame clones and leaves some out. The table includes under 200,000 clones, around nine tenths detected once. Those who participated ranged in age from roughly 18 to 90 years and resided in approximately 23 US areas. The chain combines TRBV7-2 with TRBJ1-1; the D gene is possibly TRBD1 (5 bases). This TCR was sampled from a woman younger than 35 who had recovered from COVID-19. The sample comprised PBMCs or T cells enriched from blood (not recorded which). This CDR3 reads CASSRPGGDTEAFF. In nucleotides, the CDR3 is TGTGCCAGCAGCCGGCCTGGAGGGGACACTGAAGCTTTCTTT.